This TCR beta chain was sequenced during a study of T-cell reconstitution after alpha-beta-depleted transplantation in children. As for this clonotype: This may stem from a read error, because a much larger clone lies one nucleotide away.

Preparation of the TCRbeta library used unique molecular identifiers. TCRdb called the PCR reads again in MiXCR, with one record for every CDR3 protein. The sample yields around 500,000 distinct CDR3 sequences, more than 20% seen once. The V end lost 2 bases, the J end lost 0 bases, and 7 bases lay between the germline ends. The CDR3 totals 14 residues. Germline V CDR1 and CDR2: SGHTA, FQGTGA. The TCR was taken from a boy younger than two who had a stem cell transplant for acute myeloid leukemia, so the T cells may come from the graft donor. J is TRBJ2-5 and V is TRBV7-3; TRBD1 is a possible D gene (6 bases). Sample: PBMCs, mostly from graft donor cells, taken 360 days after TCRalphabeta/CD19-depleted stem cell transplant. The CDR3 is CASSLQGNQETQYF. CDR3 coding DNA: TGTGCCAGCAGCTTACAGGGGAACCAAGAGACCCAGTACTTC. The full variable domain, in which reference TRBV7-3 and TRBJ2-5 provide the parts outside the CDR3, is GAGVSQTPSNKVTEKGKYVELRCDPISGHTALYWYRQSLGQGPEFLIYFQGTGAADDSGLPNDRFFAVRPEGSVSTLKIQRTERGDSAVYLCASSLQGNQETQYFGPGTRLLVL.